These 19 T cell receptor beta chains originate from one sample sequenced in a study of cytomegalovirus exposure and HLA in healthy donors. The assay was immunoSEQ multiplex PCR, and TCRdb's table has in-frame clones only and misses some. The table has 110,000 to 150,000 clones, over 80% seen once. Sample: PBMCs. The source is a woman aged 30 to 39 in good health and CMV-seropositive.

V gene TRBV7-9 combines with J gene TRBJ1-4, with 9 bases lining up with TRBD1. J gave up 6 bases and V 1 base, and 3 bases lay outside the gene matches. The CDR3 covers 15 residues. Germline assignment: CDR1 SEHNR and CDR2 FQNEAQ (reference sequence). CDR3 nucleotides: TGTGCCAGCAGCTTAGAAAGGGACAGGGATGAAAAACTGTTTTTT. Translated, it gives CASSLERDRDEKLFF.

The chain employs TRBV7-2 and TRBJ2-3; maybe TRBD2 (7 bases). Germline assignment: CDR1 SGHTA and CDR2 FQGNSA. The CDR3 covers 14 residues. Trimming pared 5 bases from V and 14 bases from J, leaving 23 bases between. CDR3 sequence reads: CASSLTLWGGLRYF. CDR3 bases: TGTGCCAGCAGCCTTACCTTATGGGGGGGCCTTCGGTATTTT.

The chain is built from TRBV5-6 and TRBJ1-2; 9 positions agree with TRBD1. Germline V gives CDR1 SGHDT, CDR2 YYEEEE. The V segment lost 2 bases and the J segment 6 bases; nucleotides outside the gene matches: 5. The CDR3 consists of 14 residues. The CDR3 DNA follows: TGTGCCAGCAGCTTCGGGACAGGGAATCATGGCTACACCTTC. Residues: CASSFGTGNHGYTF.

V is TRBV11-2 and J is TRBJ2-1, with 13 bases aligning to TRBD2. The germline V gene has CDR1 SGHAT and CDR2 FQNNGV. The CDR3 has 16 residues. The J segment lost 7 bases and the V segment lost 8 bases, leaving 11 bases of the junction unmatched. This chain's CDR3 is CASSGTSGMGRNEQFF. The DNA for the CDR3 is TGTGCCAGCTCGGGGACTAGCGGGATGGGTAGGAATGAGCAGTTCTTC.

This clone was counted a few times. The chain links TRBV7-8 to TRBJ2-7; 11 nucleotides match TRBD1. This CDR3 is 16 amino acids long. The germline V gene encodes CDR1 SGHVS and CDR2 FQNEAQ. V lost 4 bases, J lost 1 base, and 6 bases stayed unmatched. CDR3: CASSSTRDRGSYEQYF. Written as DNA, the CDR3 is TGTGCCAGCAGCTCAACCCGGGACAGGGGGTCCTACGAGCAGTACTTC.

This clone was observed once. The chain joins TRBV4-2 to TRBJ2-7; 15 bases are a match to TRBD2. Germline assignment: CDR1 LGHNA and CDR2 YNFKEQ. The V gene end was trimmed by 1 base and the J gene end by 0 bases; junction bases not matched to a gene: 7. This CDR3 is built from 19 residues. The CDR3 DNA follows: TGTGCCAGCAGCCAAGGCCGGACTAGCGGGGGGGGAAGCTCCTACGAGCAGTACTTC. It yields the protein CASSQGRTSGGGSSYEQYF.

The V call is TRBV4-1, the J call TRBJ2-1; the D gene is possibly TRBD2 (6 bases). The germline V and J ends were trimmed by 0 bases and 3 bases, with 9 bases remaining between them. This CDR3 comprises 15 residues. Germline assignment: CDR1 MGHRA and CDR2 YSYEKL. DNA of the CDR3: TGCGCCAGCAGCCAAGAGGGACTTGTCTACAATGAGCAGTTCTTC. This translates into CASSQEGLVYNEQFF.

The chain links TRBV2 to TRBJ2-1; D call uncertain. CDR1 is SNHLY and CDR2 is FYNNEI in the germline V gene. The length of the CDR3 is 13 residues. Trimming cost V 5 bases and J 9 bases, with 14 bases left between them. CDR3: CASSPGLSGEQFF. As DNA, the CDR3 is TGTGCCAGCAGTCCCGGCTTGTCGGGTGAGCAGTTCTTC.

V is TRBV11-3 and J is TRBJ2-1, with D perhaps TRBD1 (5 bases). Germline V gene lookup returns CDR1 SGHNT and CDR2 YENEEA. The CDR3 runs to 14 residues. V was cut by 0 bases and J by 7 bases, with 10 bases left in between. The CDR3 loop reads CASSLEAGLNEQFF. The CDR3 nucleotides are TGTGCCAGCAGCTTAGAAGCAGGGTTGAATGAGCAGTTCTTC.

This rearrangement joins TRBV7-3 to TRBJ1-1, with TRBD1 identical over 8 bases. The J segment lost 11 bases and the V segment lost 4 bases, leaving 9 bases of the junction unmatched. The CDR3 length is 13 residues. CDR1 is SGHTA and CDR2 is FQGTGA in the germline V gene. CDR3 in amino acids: CASSSLPTGEAFF. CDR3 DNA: TGTGCCAGCAGCTCCCTCCCGACAGGGGAGGCTTTCTTT.

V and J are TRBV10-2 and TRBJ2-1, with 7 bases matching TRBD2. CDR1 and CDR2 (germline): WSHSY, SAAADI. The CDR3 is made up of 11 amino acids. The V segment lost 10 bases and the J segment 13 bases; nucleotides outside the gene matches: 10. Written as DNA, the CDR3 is TGCGCCACCTGGGGGGGTGAATCCCAGTTCTTC. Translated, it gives CATWGGESQFF.

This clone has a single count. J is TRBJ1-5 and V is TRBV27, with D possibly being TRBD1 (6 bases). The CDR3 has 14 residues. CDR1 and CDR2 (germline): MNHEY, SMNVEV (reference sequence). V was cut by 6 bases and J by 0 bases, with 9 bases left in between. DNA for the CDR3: TGTGCCAGCAGCGGACAGTATAGCAATCAGCCCCAGCATTTT. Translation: CASSGQYSNQPQHF.

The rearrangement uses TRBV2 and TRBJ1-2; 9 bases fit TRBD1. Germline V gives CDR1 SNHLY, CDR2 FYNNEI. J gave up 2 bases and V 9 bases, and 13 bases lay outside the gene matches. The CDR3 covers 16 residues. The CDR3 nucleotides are TGTGCCAGGGAGCGACAGGGGGAGCTAATCAACTATGGCTACACCTTC. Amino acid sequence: CARERQGELINYGYTF.

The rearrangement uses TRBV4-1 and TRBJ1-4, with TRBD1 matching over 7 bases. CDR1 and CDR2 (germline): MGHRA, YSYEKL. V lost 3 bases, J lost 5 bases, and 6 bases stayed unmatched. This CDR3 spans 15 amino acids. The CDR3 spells CASSQLTGRNEKLFF. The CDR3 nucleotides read TGCGCCAGCAGCCAGTTGACAGGGCGGAATGAAAAACTGTTTTTT.

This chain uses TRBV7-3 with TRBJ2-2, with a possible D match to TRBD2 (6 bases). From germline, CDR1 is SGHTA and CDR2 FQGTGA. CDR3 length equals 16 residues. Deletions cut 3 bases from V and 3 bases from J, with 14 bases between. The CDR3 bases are TGTGCCAGCAGCTTTTCCCCGGGACTCTACACCGGGGAGCTGTTTTTT. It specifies CASSFSPGLYTGELFF.

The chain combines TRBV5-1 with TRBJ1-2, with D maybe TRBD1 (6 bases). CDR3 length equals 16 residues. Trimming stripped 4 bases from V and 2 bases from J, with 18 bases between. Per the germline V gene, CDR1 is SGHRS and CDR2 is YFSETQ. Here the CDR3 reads CASSPLGHAINYGYTF. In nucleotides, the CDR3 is TGCGCCAGCAGCCCCCTGGGACACGCGATAAACTATGGCTACACCTTC.

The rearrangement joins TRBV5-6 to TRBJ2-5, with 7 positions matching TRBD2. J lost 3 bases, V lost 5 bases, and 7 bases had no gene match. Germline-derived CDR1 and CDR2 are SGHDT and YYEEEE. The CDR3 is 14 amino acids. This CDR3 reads CASRSGVHEETQYF. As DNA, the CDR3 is TGTGCCAGCAGGAGCGGGGTTCACGAAGAGACCCAGTACTTC.

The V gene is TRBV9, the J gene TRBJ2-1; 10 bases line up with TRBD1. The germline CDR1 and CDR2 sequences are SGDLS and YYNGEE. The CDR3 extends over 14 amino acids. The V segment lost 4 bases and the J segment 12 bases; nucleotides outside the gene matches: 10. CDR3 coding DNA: TGTGCCAGCAGCAACCAGGGACAGGGGATCGGGCAGTTCTTC. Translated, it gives CASSNQGQGIGQFF. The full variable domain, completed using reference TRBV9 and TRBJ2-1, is DSGVTQTPKHLITATGQRVTLRCSPRSGDLSVYWYQQSLDQGLQFLIQYYNGEERAKGNILERFSAQQFPDLHSELNLSSLELGDSALYFCASSNQGQGIGQFFGPGTRLTVL.

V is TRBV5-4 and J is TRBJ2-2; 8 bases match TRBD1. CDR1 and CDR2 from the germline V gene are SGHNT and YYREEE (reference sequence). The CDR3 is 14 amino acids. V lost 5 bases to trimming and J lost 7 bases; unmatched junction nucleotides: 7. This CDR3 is CASRLGTGGGELFF. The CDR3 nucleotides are TGTGCCAGCAGACTCGGGACAGGCGGCGGGGAGCTGTTTTTT.